In this sample, the clone carrying this TCR beta chain turned up once. No conserved phenylalanine or tryptophan ends this CDR3, so it is likely a read error. The data belong to a study of response to subunit inactivated influenza vaccine. TCRdb re-derived calls from the RT-PCR reads in MiXCR, one entry per CDR3 protein. The repertoire holds some 500,000 distinct CDR3 sequences, with about 25% as singletons. Per germline, CDR1 SQVTM and CDR2 ANQGSEA. The CDR3 runs 17 residues. The V and J ends lost 6 bases and 4 bases, in that order; junction bases with no gene match: 11. The V gene is TRBV29-1, the J gene TRBJ2-2, with 13 bases identical to TRBD2. This material consisted of CD4+ T cells sorted from PBMCs, taken around 5 days after vaccination. The clonotype comes from a man aged 50 to 59 who received an inactivated influenza vaccine. The CDR3 here is CSVGWTSGGGRTGELFL. In DNA form, the CDR3 reads TGCAGCGTCGGGTGGACTAGCGGGGGCGGTCGCACCGGGGAGCTGTTTCTT.